A selection of T cell receptor beta chains follows, all from one sample in a study of T cell responses to AZD1222 COVID-19 vaccine. Data came from immunoSEQ multiplex PCR; TCRdb stores just in-frame clones and leaves some out. The repertoire has fewer than 150,000 clones, approximately 80% of them found once; the top ten carry over 3.5%. The sample was peripheral blood, taken on day 0 of AZD1222 vaccination. These receptor sequences come from an adult in good health. CDR3s include the opening cysteine and the closing phenylalanine or tryptophan. A D gene is named only where the DNA matches it firmly. Expanded clones get a size class; other rows say once, few or many, or leave the size out.

.	TRBV28	TRBJ1-2	.	TGTGCCAGCAGTTCCTCGGGGGCGCAGGTTGGCTACACCTTC	CASSSSGAQVGYTF
.	TRBV11-2	TRBJ1-2	once	TGTGCCAGCAGTATCGACAGAAACTATGGCTACACCTTC	CASSIDRNYGYTF
.	TRBV10-3	TRBJ1-6	.	TGTGCCATCAGTGAACGTTCAGCAAATAATTCACCCCTCCACTTT	CAISERSANNSPLHF
TRBD1	TRBV4-1	TRBJ2-1	.	TGCGCCAGCAGCCAAGTTCAGGGACAGGGGACATACAATGAGCAGTTCTTC	CASSQVQGQGTYNEQFF
.	TRBV7-9	TRBJ1-3	few	TGTGCCAGCAGCGAGACAGTCTTTACCGCTGGAAACACCATATATTTT	CASSETVFTAGNTIYF
TRBD1	TRBV4-1	TRBJ1-2	few	TGCGCCAGCAGCCCTGGGACAGGCGGCCGGCGCGGCTATGGCTACACCTTC	CASSPGTGGRRGYGYTF
.	TRBV4-1	TRBJ1-2	once	TGCGCCAGCAGAGGTGGTAGTACGACTAACTATGGCTACACCTTC	CASRGGSTTNYGYTF
.	TRBV27	TRBJ1-2	.	TGTGCCAGCACGGGGGACGGGATCAATGGCTACACCTTC	CASTGDGINGYTF
TRBD1	TRBV6-5	TRBJ1-3	few	TGTGCCAGTCAGGGGGGAAAGGGAAACACCATATATTTT	CASQGGKGNTIYF
.	TRBV6-5	TRBJ2-1	.	TGTGCCAGCAGTTACAGTGTAAGCAATGAGCAGTTCTTC	CASSYSVSNEQFF
.	TRBV29-1	TRBJ1-1	.	TGCAGCGTTGAGAGGGGTGATGCGGAAGCTTTCTTT	CSVERGDAEAFF
TRBD1	TRBV3-1/TRBV3-2	TRBJ1-4	.	TGTGCCAGCAGCCAGGGAAATAGTAGGGGGCGGAAACTGTTTTTT	CASSQGNSRGRKLFF
TRBD2	TRBV5-1	TRBJ2-7	.	TGCGCCAGTACGTCGACTAGCGACCGGAACGGAAGAGCCTACGAGCAGTACTTC	CASTSTSDRNGRAYEQYF
.	TRBV5-4	TRBJ2-7	.	TGTGCCAGCAGCTTGGGGGGAAGGGCCCCCTGGCGCGAGCAGTACTTC	CASSLGGRAPWREQYF
.	TRBV9	TRBJ2-2	.	TGTGCCAGCAGCCCGTCGGGACTCGTGAGGGCCGGGGAGCTGTTTTTT	CASSPSGLVRAGELFF
TRBD1	TRBV28	TRBJ1-4	few	TGTGCCAGCAGTTCTTACAGGGGAGGAAGTGAAAAACTGTTTTTT	CASSSYRGGSEKLFF
.	TRBV3-1/TRBV3-2	TRBJ1-2	.	TGTGCCAGCAGCCGCATTAATGGAGGACTCTATGGCTACACCTTC	CASSRINGGLYGYTF
TRBD1	TRBV6-5	TRBJ2-7	.	TGTGCCAGCAGTTACCGACAGGGCTACGAGCAGTACTTC	CASSYRQGYEQYF
.	TRBV28	TRBJ1-5	.	TGTGCCAGCAGTTCAGGGACGGATCAGCCCCAGCATTTT	CASSSGTDQPQHF
.	TRBV15	TRBJ1-1	.	TGTGCCACCAGCAGAGATGATACTGAAGCTTTCTTT	CATSRDDTEAFF
.	TRBV15	TRBJ1-3	.	TGTGCAACAACGAAAGGGTTTACTGGAAACACCATATATTTT	CATTKGFTGNTIYF
.	TRBV2	TRBJ2-3	.	TGTGCCAGCAGTGAAGCGGGCCGCACAGATACGCAGTATTTT	CASSEAGRTDTQYF
.	TRBV7-8	TRBJ1-5	.	TGTGCCAGCAGCTTAGCCCAGAATAAGCCCCAGCATTTT	CASSLAQNKPQHF
TRBD1	TRBV28	TRBJ1-2	.	TGTGCCAGCAGTTTCGCAGGGGGAGTAGTCTATGGCTACACCTTC	CASSFAGGVVYGYTF
.	TRBV20-1	TRBJ1-2	.	TGCAGTGCTAGTACAGCTAGTTATGGCTACACCTTC	CSASTASYGYTF
.	TRBV27	TRBJ2-5	.	TGTGCCAGCAGTGGATACGGGCCACGCGAGACCCAGTACTTC	CASSGYGPRETQYF
.	TRBV6-5	TRBJ1-2	.	TGTGCCAGCAGAGGGCCCTATGGCTACACCTTC	CASRGPYGYTF
TRBD1	TRBV6-4	TRBJ1-2	.	TGTGCCAGCAGTGGGACAGGGGGAGGCTACACCTTC	CASSGTGGGYTF
TRBD1	TRBV19	TRBJ2-7	.	TGTGCCAGTAGTCCCCGACAGGGGGGCTACGAGCAGTACTTC	CASSPRQGGYEQYF
TRBD2	TRBV5-6	TRBJ2-7	once	TGTGCCAGCAGCCTTCGACTAGCGGGTCTTGACTACGAGCAGTACTTC	CASSLRLAGLDYEQYF
.	TRBV5-4	TRBJ2-1	once	TGTGCCAGCAGCTTAAACAGGGGAGGGACCCTTCGGGACAATGAGCAGTTCTTC	CASSLNRGGTLRDNEQFF
.	TRBV19	TRBJ1-3	few	TGTGCCAGTAGTATAGGCCCGGGACGGTTGATTTCTGGAAACACCATATATTTT	CASSIGPGRLISGNTIYF
.	TRBV5-4	TRBJ1-2	.	TGTGCCAGCAGCTTGAGAGGTTTCAACACCTTC	CASSLRGFNTF
.	TRBV28	TRBJ1-1	once	TGTGCAATCAGATCCGACACTGAAGCTTTCTTT	CAIRSDTEAFF
TRBD1	TRBV14	TRBJ1-2	.	TGTGCCAGCAGCAGAGGACAGGGCTATGGCTACACCTTC	CASSRGQGYGYTF
TRBD1	TRBV18	TRBJ1-6	.	TGTGCCAGCTCACCCAGGACAGGAGGAGGCGATTCACCCCTCCACTTT	CASSPRTGGGDSPLHF